This TCR beta chain was recorded in a study of blood T cell repertoires in COVID-19. Overall study: Sources were T cells, B-cell-depleted T cells, or PBMCs; the material itself was cDNA or gDNA.

CDR3 length: 12 amino acids. V lost 7 bases and J lost 3, with 9 bases in between. Germline V lookup: CDR1 MDHEN, CDR2 SYDVKM. The method was immunoSEQ multiplex PCR; TCRdb's version includes in-frame clones alone and lacks a portion of them. The table shows about 180,000 clones, with 88% occurring only once. Two consecutive negative NP/OP PCR tests, clearance, or resolved symptoms defined Cohort 3 recovery. This clone turned up a few times. The chain links TRBV28 to TRBJ1-2; D perhaps matches TRBD1 (6 bases). The sequence came from a woman aged 18 to 35 who had recovered from COVID-19. The sample comprised PBMCs or T cells enriched from blood (not recorded which). Here the CDR3 reads CASTTGHYGYTF. CDR3 DNA sequence: TGTGCCAGCACCACAGGGCACTATGGCTACACCTTC.